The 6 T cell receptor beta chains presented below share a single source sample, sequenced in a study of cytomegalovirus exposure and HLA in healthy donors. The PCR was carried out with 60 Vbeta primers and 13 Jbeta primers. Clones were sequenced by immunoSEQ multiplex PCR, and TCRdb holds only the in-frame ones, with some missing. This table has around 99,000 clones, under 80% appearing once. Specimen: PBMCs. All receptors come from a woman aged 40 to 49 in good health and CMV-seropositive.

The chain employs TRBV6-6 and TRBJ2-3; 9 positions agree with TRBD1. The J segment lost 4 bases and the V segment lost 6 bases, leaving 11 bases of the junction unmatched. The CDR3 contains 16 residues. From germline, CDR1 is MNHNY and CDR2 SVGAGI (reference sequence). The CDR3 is CASRSPGQGTADTQYF. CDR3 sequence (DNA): TGTGCCAGCAGGTCCCCGGGACAGGGAACAGCAGATACGCAGTATTTT.

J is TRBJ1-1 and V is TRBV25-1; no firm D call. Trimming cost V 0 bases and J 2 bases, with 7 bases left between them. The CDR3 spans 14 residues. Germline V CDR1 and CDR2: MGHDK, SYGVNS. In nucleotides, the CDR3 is TGTGCCAGCAGTGAATACCCAGGCAACACTGAAGCTTTCTTT. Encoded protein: CASSEYPGNTEAFF.

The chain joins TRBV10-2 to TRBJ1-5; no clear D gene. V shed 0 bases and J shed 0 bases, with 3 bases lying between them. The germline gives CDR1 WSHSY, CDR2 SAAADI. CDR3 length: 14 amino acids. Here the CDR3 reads CASSESHSNQPQHF. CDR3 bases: TGCGCCAGCAGTGAGTCCCATAGCAATCAGCCCCAGCATTTT.

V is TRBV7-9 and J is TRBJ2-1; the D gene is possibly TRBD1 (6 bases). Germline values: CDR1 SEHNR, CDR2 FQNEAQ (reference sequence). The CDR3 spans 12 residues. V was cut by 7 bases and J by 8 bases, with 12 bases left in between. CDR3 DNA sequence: TGTGCCAGCATTTCTCCAGGGGATGAGCAGTTCTTC. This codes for CASISPGDEQFF.

CDR3 amino acids: CASSPNAGQGNTEAFF. CDR3 bases: TGTGCCAGCTCACCTAATGCGGGACAGGGAAACACTGAAGCTTTCTTT. The chain employs TRBV18 and TRBJ1-1; 9 bases are a match to TRBD1. CDR3 length equals 16 residues. CDR1 and CDR2 from the germline V gene are KGHSH and LQKENI. V shed 3 bases, J shed 2 bases, and the junction held 7 bases outside the gene matches.

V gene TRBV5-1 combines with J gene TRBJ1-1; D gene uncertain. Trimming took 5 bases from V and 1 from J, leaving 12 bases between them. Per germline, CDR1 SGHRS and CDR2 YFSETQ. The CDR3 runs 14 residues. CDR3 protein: CASRIMGQNTEAFF. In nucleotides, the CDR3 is TGCGCCAGCAGGATTATGGGCCAGAACACTGAAGCTTTCTTT.